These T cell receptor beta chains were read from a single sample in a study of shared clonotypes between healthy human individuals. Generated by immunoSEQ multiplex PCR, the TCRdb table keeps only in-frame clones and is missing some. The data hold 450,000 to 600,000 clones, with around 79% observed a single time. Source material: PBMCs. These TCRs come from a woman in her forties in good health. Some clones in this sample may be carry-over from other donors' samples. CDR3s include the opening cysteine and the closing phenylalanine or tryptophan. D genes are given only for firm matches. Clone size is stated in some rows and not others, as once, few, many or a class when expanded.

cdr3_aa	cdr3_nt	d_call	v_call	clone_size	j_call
CAWNSGETQYF	TGTGCCTGGAACAGCGGGGAGACCCAGTACTTC	.	TRBV30	.	TRBJ2-5
CASSMGVEETQYF	TGTGCCAGTAGTATGGGGGTTGAAGAGACCCAGTACTTC	.	TRBV19	.	TRBJ2-5
CSTKRDSYNEQFF	TGCAGCACAAAACGGGACAGCTACAATGAGCAGTTCTTC	TRBD1	TRBV29-1	.	TRBJ2-1
CASTEGQGNTEAFF	TGTGCCAGCACCGAGGGACAGGGGAACACTGAAGCTTTCTTT	TRBD1	TRBV11-2	.	TRBJ1-1
CASSSAGTANTGELFF	TGCGCCAGCAGCTCCGCAGGGACAGCAAACACCGGGGAGCTGTTTTTT	TRBD1	TRBV5-1	.	TRBJ2-2
CASSTGQGVSTEAFF	TGTGCCAGCAGCACCGGACAGGGGGTAAGCACTGAAGCTTTCTTT	TRBD1	TRBV5-6	.	TRBJ1-1
CASSLSRLRGGTNEKLFF	TGTGCCAGCAGCCTATCGAGATTAAGGGGCGGAACTAATGAAAAACTGTTTTTT	.	TRBV7-9	.	TRBJ1-4
CAWSARGVEEKLFF	TGTGCCTGGAGTGCTAGGGGGGTAGAAGAAAAACTGTTTTTT	.	TRBV30	.	TRBJ1-4
CASSLESTGTGGSEAFF	TGTGCCAGCAGCTTAGAGAGTACCGGGACAGGGGGCTCTGAAGCTTTCTTT	TRBD1	TRBV7-6	.	TRBJ1-1
CASSFFGRVNTEAFF	TGTGCCAGCAGCTTCTTCGGCCGGGTGAACACTGAAGCTTTCTTT	.	TRBV5-4	few	TRBJ1-1
CASSLSRDLAKNIQYF	TGTGCCAGCAGTTTAAGTAGAGACCTAGCCAAAAACATTCAGTACTTC	.	TRBV28	many	TRBJ2-4
CASSFRSYEQYF	TGTGCCAGCAGTTTTCGGTCCTACGAGCAGTACTTC	.	TRBV28	.	TRBJ2-7
CAWRRLAGGSSYNEQFF	TGTGCCTGGAGACGGCTAGCGGGAGGAAGCTCCTACAATGAGCAGTTCTTC	TRBD2	TRBV30	.	TRBJ2-1
CATSRDRAGEGNEQFF	TGTGCCACCAGCAGAGATCGAGCGGGAGAGGGCAATGAGCAGTTCTTC	TRBD2	TRBV15	.	TRBJ2-1
CASSLTGRSGNTIYF	TGTGCCAGCAGCTTAACAGGGCGCTCTGGAAACACCATATATTTT	.	TRBV7-9	.	TRBJ1-3
CASSPQWTGGFSGELFF	TGTGCCAGCAGCCCGCAATGGACAGGGGGCTTTTCCGGGGAGCTGTTTTTT	TRBD1	TRBV7-8	.	TRBJ2-2
CASSEGRSATNEKLFF	TGTGCCAGCAGTGAGGGGCGAAGTGCAACTAATGAAAAACTGTTTTTT	.	TRBV2	many	TRBJ1-4
CASSEEGVNYEQYF	TGTGCCAGCAGTGAAGAGGGGGTAAACTACGAGCAGTACTTC	.	TRBV6-1	.	TRBJ2-7
CASSLPSGSYNEQFF	TGTGCCAGCAGCTTGCCTAGCGGGAGTTACAATGAGCAGTTCTTC	TRBD2	TRBV5-6	.	TRBJ2-1
CASSYQSSSTDTQYF	TGTGCCAGCAGTTACCAGAGTTCTAGCACAGATACGCAGTATTTT	.	TRBV6-6	.	TRBJ2-3
CASSLSPPSSGTAYEQYF	TGTGCCAGCAGTTTATCCCCCCCTTCAAGCGGAACCGCCTACGAGCAGTACTTC	.	TRBV27	.	TRBJ2-7
CASSFWGGRADTQYF	TGTGCCAGCAGCTTCTGGGGCGGTAGGGCGGATACGCAGTATTTT	.	TRBV7-2	.	TRBJ2-3
CASSYRAANTGELFF	TGTGCCAGCAGTTACAGGGCCGCGAACACCGGGGAGCTGTTTTTT	.	TRBV6-6	.	TRBJ2-2
CSVEYDISGNTIYF	TGCAGCGTTGAATACGATATCTCTGGAAACACCATATATTTT	.	TRBV29-1	.	TRBJ1-3
CASRGADTGTEAFF	TGTGCCAGCAGAGGAGCGGACACGGGGACTGAAGCTTTCTTT	.	TRBV28	few	TRBJ1-1
CAWPPRGLGTGELFF	TGTGCCTGGCCTCCCCGGGGTTTGGGCACCGGGGAGCTGTTTTTT	.	TRBV30	.	TRBJ2-2
CATRTVSGNTIYF	TGTGCCACGAGGACAGTCTCTGGAAACACCATATATTTT	.	TRBV28	few	TRBJ1-3
CASSLSWGQSLMNTEAFF	TGTGCCAGCAGTTTATCCTGGGGACAGTCCTTAATGAACACTGAAGCTTTCTTT	TRBD1	TRBV27	.	TRBJ1-1
CASSPQRYNYGYTF	TGTGCCAGCAGCCCCCAGCGGTATAACTATGGCTACACCTTC	.	TRBV11-2	.	TRBJ1-2
CASSSRPTGDTDTQYF	TGTGCCAGCAGCTCGCGACCGACAGGAGACACAGATACGCAGTATTTT	.	TRBV11-3	.	TRBJ2-3
CASSSGYYEQYF	TGTGCCAGCAGTAGCGGATACTACGAGCAGTACTTC	.	TRBV6-6	.	TRBJ2-7
CASSPSGYNQPQHF	TGTGCCAGCAGTCCGTCCGGGTACAATCAGCCCCAGCATTTT	.	TRBV28	.	TRBJ1-5
CAWGRDAYGYTF	TGTGCCTGGGGGAGGGACGCCTATGGCTACACCTTC	.	TRBV30	.	TRBJ1-2
CASSASGEGQPQHF	TGCGCCAGCAGTGCTTCAGGGGAGGGTCAGCCCCAGCATTTT	.	TRBV10-1	few	TRBJ1-5
CASSDCLPSSYEQYF	TGTGCCAGCAGTGATTGCCTTCCTAGCTCCTACGAGCAGTACTTC	.	TRBV6-4	.	TRBJ2-7
CASSWVTYEQYF	TGTGCCAGCAGCTGGGTGACCTACGAGCAGTACTTC	.	TRBV7-9	.	TRBJ2-7
CASSVQRESGFEQFF	TGTGCCAGCAGTGTTCAGCGGGAGTCGGGTTTTGAGCAGTTCTTC	TRBD2	TRBV6-4	once	TRBJ2-1
CASSFVAGVDYNEQFF	TGTGCCAGCAGCTTTGTAGCGGGTGTGGATTACAATGAGCAGTTCTTC	TRBD2	TRBV7-9	.	TRBJ2-1
CASSLTGGQPGTEAFF	TGTGCCAGCAGTTTAACAGGTGGGCAACCCGGCACTGAAGCTTTCTTT	.	TRBV28	.	TRBJ1-1
CASSEWRWGTGNQPQHF	TGTGCCAGCAGTGAATGGCGCTGGGGGACAGGCAATCAGCCCCAGCATTTT	TRBD1	TRBV6-1	.	TRBJ1-5
CASSFTGGQNNQPQHF	TGTGCCAGCAGTTTTACCGGCGGACAGAACAATCAGCCCCAGCATTTT	.	TRBV28	.	TRBJ1-5
CASSLAAGPPNEKLFF	TGCGCCAGCAGCTTGGCCGCGGGCCCTCCTAATGAAAAACTGTTTTTT	.	TRBV5-1	many	TRBJ1-4
CASRPEVSSYNEQFF	TGTGCCAGCAGGCCGGAGGTAAGCTCCTACAATGAGCAGTTCTTC	.	TRBV6-5	.	TRBJ2-1
CASRRIASGGSYEQYF	TGCGCCAGCAGGCGGATTGCCAGCGGGGGGTCCTACGAGCAGTACTTC	TRBD2	TRBV10-2	.	TRBJ2-7
CASSLEQETQYF	TGCGCCAGCAGCTTGGAACAAGAGACCCAGTACTTC	.	TRBV5-1	.	TRBJ2-5